This T cell receptor beta chain was sequenced in a study of beta chain features in type 1 diabetes. This clone occurred a few times. Its specificity is not known. Germline CDR1 is SQVTM and CDR2 is ANQGSEA. The ends were cut back, 4 bases at V and 5 bases at J, with 15 bases in the middle. This CDR3 is built from 13 residues. Study-wide results and limits: Researchers reported that naive, central memory and Treg TCRB repertoires appeared more similar in patients than in healthy donors.

Every bit of the isolated RNA underwent reverse transcription, so sequencing read expressed TCRB transcripts. Some clones are missing from TCRdb's copy, which holds only in-frame ones; the method was immunoSEQ multiplex PCR. The sample yields 240,000 or so clones, about 70% seen once. J is TRBJ2-7 and V is TRBV29-1, with D hard to call. Sequencing used naive CD4+ T cells from blood. This receptor was identified in a man between 25 and 39 years old in good health. The CDR3 sequence is CSVGGRTTHEQYF. DNA of the CDR3: TGCAGCGTTGGGGGTAGGACGACACACGAGCAGTACTTC.